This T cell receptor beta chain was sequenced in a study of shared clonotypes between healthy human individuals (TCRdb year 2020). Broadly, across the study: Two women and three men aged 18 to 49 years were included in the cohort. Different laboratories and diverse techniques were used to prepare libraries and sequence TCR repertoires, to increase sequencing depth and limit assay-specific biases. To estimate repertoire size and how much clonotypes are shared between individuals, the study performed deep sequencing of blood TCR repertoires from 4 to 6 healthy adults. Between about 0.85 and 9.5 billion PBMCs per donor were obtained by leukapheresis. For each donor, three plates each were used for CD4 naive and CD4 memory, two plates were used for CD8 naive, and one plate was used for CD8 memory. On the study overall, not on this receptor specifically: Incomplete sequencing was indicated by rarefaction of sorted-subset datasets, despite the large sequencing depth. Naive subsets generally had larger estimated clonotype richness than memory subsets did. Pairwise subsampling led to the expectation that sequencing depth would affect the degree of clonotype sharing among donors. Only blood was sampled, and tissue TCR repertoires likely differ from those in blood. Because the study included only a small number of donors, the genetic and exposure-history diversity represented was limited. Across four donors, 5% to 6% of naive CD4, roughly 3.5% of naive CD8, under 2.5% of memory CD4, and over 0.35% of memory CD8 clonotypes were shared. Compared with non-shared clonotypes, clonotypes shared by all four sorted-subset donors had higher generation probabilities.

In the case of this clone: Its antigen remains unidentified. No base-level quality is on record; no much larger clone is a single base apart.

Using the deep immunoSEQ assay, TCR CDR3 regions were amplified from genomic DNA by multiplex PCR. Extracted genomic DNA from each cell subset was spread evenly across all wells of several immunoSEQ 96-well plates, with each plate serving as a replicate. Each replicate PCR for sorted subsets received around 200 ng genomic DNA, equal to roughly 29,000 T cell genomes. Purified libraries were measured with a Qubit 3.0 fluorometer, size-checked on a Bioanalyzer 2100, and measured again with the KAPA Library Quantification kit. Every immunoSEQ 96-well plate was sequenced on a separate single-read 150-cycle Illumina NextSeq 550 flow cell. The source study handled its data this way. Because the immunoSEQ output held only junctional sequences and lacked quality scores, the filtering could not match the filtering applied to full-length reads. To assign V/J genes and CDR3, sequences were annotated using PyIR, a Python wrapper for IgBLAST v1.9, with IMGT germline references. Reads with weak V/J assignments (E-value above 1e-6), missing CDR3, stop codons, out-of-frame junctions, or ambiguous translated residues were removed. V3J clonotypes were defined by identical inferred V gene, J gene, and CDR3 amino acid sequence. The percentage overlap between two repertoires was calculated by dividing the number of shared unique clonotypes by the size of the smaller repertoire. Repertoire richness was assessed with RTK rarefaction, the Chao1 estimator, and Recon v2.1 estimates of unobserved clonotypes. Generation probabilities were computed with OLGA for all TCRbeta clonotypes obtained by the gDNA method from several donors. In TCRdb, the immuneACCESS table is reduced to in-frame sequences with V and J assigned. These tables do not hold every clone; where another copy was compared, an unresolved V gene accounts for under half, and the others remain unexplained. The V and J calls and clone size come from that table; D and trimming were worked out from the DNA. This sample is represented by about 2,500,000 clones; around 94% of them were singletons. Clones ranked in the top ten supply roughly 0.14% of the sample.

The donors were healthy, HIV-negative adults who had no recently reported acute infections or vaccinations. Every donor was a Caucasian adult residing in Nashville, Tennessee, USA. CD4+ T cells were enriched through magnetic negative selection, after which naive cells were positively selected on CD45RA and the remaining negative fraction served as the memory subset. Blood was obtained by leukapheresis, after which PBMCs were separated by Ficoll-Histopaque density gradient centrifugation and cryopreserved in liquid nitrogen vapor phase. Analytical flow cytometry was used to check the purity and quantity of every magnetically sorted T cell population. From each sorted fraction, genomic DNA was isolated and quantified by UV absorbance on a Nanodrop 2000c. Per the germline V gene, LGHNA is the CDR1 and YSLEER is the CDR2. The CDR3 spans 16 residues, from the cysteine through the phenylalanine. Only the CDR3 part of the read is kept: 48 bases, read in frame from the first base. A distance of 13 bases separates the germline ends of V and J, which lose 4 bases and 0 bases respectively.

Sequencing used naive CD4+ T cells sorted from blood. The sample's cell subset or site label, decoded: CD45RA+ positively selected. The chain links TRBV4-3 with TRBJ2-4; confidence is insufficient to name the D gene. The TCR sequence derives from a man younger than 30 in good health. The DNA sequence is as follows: TGCGCCAGCAGCCTAAGTGGAACATTAGCCAAAAACATTCAGTACTTC. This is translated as CASSLSGTLAKNIQYF.